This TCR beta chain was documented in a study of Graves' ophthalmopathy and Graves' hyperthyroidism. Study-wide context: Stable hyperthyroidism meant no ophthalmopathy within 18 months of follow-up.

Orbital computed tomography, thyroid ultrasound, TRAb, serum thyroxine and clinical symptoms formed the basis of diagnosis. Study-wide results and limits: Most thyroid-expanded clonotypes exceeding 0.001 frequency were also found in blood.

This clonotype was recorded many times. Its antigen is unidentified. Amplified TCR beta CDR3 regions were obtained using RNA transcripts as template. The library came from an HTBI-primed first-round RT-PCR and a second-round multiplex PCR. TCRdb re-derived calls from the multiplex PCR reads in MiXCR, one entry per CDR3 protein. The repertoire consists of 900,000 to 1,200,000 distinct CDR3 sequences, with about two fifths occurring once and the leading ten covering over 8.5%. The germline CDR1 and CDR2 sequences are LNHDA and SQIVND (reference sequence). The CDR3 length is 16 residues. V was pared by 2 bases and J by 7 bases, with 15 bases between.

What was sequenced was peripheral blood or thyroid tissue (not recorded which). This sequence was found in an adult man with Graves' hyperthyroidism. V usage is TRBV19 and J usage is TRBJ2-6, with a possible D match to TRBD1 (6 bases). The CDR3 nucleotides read TGTGCCAGTAGTATAAGTCGAAACAGGGTTGCCAACGTCCTGACTTTC. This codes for CASSISRNRVANVLTF.